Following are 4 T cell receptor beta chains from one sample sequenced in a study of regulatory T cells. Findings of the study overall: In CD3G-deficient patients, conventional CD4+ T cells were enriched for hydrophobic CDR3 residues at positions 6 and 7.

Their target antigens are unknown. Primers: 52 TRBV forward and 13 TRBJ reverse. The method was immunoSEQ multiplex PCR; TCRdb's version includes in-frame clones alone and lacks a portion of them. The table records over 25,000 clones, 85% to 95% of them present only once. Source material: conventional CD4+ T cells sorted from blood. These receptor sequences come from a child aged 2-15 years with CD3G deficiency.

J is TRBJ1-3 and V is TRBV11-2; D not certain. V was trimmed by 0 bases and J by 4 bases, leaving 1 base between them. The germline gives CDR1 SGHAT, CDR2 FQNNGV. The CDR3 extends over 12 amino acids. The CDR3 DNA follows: TGTGCCAGCAGCTTAGAAGGAAACACCATATATTTT. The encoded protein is CASSLEGNTIYF.

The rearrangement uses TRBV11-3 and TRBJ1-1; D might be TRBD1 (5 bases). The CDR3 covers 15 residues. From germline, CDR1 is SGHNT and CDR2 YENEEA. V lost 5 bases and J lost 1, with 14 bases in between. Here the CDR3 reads CASSDTRGGNTEAFF. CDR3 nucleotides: TGTGCCAGCAGCGACACCCGGGGGGGGAACACTGAAGCTTTCTTT.

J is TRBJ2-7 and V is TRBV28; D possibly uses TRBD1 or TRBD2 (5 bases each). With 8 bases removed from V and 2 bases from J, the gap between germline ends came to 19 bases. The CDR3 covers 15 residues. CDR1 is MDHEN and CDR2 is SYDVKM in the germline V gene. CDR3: CASSPRGTVAYEQYF. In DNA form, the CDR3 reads TGTGCCAGCTCCCCCAGAGGGACGGTTGCCTACGAGCAGTACTTC.

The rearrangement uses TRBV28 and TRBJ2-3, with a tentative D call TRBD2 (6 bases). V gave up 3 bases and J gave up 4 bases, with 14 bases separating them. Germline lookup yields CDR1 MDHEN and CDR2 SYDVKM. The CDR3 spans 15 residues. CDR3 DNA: TGTGCCAGCAGTTTGGGCGGGGCCGTGGCAGATACGCAGTATTTT. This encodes CASSLGGAVADTQYF. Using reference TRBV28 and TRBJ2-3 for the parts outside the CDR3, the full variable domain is DVKVTQSSRYLVKRTGEKVFLECVQDMDHENMFWYRQDPGLGLRLIYFSYDVKMKEKGDIPEGYSVSREKKERFSLILESASTNQTSMYLCASSLGGAVADTQYFGPGTRLTVL.